Listed here are 3 T cell receptor beta chains from one sample, sequenced in a study of OX40 agonist ivuxolimab in advanced cancers. The protocol was immunoSEQ multiplex PCR, while the TCRdb copy is restricted to in-frame clones and leaves out a portion. The data show under 55,000 clones, 90% to 95% seen once. This specimen consisted of CD4+ or CD8+ T cells sorted from blood, obtained in a trial of the OX40 agonist ivuxolimab. The receptors were gathered from an adult with an advanced solid tumor such as melanoma, head and neck, liver or kidney cancer.

This chain's CDR3 is CASSLDRGLYEQYF. CDR3 sequence (DNA): TGCGCCAGCAGCTTGGACAGGGGGCTGTACGAGCAGTACTTC. The chain has TRBV5-1 and TRBJ2-7; 9 bases agree with TRBD1. Trimming at V came to 0 bases and at J to 4 bases, leaving 2 bases not matched to a gene. This CDR3 is built from 14 residues. The germline gives CDR1 SGHRS, CDR2 YFSETQ.

This chain connects TRBV19 to TRBJ2-2; D gene ambiguous. Germline lookup yields CDR1 LNHDA and CDR2 SQIVND (reference sequence). There are 14 residues in the CDR3. Between the trimmed V and J ends, which lost 5 bases and 6 bases, there was a span of 13 bases. CDR3 residues: CASSPRIPAGELFF. CDR3 in DNA: TGTGCCAGTAGTCCGAGGATCCCCGCCGGGGAGCTGTTTTTT.

V and J are TRBV19 and TRBJ2-7; possibly TRBD1 or TRBD2 for D (5 bases each). CDR1 is LNHDA, CDR2 SQIVND, per germline (reference sequence). Trimming stripped 3 bases from V and 3 bases from J, with 12 bases between. The CDR3 contains 14 residues. The CDR3 region is CASSMGVGDYEQYF. The CDR3 DNA is TGTGCCAGTAGTATGGGGGTCGGGGACTACGAGCAGTACTTC.